Described below is a single T cell receptor beta chain sequence and its context. Its antigen remains unidentified. At one end, the junction sequence differs from germline, possibly due to a read error. Treatment here: roughly 10-day PBMC culture with coronavirus spike peptide pools or control peptides (ViraFEST assay). These data come from a study of vaccination and CD4 T cells after COVID-19. The wider study: Post-diagnosis, post-COVID samples were collected after a median around 97 days, ranging 35 to 161.

Cultured CD4+ T cell DNA underwent sequencing with the Oncomine TCR Beta short-read assay. TCRdb re-analysed the PCR reads in MiXCR, keeping a single row per CDR3 protein. This table holds about 11,000 distinct CDR3 sequences, less than 55% found once. The CDR3 spans 17 residues. J is TRBJ2-3 and V is TRBV12-3 or TRBV12-4; 14 positions agree with TRBD2. The sample comprised CD4+ T cells from blood, cultured in vitro. This receptor was obtained from a human donor who had recovered from COVID-19. The CDR3 bases are TGTGCCAGCAGTACATCCGGGACTAGCGGGAGCAAAGATACGCAGTATTTT. It yields the protein CASSTSGTSGSKDTQYF.